This TCR beta chain was identified in a study of shared clonotypes between healthy human individuals. Sequenced by immunoSEQ multiplex PCR; TCRdb stores in-frame clones only, minus some. This table has roughly 590,000 clones, about 95% appearing once. The CDR3 is made up of 13 amino acids. Germline V lookup: CDR1 MNHEY, CDR2 SMNVEV (reference sequence). Unmatched junction bases numbered 8, after V lost 6 bases and J lost 13 bases. CD8 cells regarded as naive lacked CD45RO, were positively chosen for CCR7, and omitted terminally differentiated effector memory CD45RA+ cells. This TCR was sampled from a woman aged 30 to 39 in good health. The chain uses TRBV27 and TRBJ2-6, with 8 nucleotides matching TRBD1. The sequencing sample was made of naive CD8+ T cells sorted from blood. DNA for the CDR3: TGTGCCAGCAGCGGGACAGGTCCTCATGTCCTGACTTTC. Protein: CASSGTGPHVLTF.